The 13 T cell receptor beta chains in this list originate from one sample, sequenced in a study of T cells expressing NK-cell markers. TCRdb re-called the 5' RACE reads; one entry per CDR3 protein, DNA not given. With 200,000 to 300,000 distinct CDR3 sequences in the sample, the ten largest clones hold under 0.5%. Material for sequencing was blood T cells: a sorted CD56 or NKG2C T cell subset, CD4+ or CD8+ T cells, or bulk PBMC T cells (not recorded which). All receptors derive from a man between 18 and 35 years old in good health.

The chain employs TRBV6-2 or TRBV6-3 and TRBJ2-7; with no DNA, the TCRdb D assignment of TRBD2 cannot be verified. The CDR3 loop spans 14 amino acids. CDR1 and CDR2 (germline): MNHEY, SVGEGT. The CDR3 protein is CASSRGLAGAEQYF.

The chain uses TRBV30 and TRBJ2-1; TCRdb's D gene call, TRBD1, goes unchecked for lack of DNA. The CDR3 length is 12 residues. CDR1 and CDR2 from the germline V gene are GTSNPN and SVGIG (reference sequence). The CDR3 loop is CAWSAAGDEQFF.

V usage is TRBV12-3 or TRBV12-4 and J usage is TRBJ2-1; TCRdb gives TRBD1 as the D gene, but with no DNA this cannot be confirmed. The CDR3 is 14 amino acids. The chain's CDR3 is CASSSPPLGDEQFF.

The CDR3 loop is CATSDPTSGPYNEQFF. This sequence joins TRBV24-1 and TRBJ2-1; TCRdb selects TRBD2, and the lack of DNA leaves this call unchecked. This CDR3 spans 16 amino acids. Per the germline V gene, CDR1 is KGHDR and CDR2 is SFDVKD.

The chain uses TRBV20-1 and TRBJ2-7; TCRdb lists TRBD1, though no DNA is available to test this call. CDR3 size: 14 residues. Germline V gene sequence: CDR1 DFQATT, CDR2 SNEGSKA (reference sequence). CDR3 sequence reads: CSARFRDRGTIQYF.

This chain connects TRBV6-5 to TRBJ2-1; TCRdb names TRBD2, which stays unverified in the absence of DNA. The CDR3 totals 17 residues. CDR1 MNHEY and CDR2 SVGAGI come from the germline V gene. CDR3 in amino acids: CASSYQPIASRADEQFF.

This chain connects TRBV20-1 to TRBJ1-5; TCRdb returns TRBD1, unconfirmable since there is no DNA. CDR3 length: 16 residues. CDR1 is DFQATT and CDR2 is SNEGSKA in the germline V gene (reference sequence). CDR3 sequence reads: CSAKRQGAFGNQPQHF.

This chain connects TRBV29-1 to TRBJ2-1; TCRdb lists TRBD2, though no DNA is available to test this call. The CDR3 runs to 18 residues. The germline CDR1 and CDR2 sequences are SQVTM and ANQGSEA. Here the CDR3 reads CSQWSGSSAIREYNEQFF.

The CDR3 sequence is CASFAASSNWQYF. The rearrangement uses TRBV6-2 or TRBV6-3 and TRBJ2-7; the D gene TCRdb calls, TRBD2, cannot be checked with no DNA. This CDR3 is 13 amino acids long. From germline, CDR1 is MNHEY and CDR2 SVGEGT.

The chain employs TRBV10-2 and TRBJ2-1; TCRdb outputs TRBD1, but without DNA this stays unchecked. Germline V gene data show CDR1 as WSHSY and CDR2 as SAAADI. This CDR3 has 13 residues. The CDR3 reads CASRGTGWDEQFF.

The chain uses TRBV27 and TRBJ2-1; without DNA, the TCRdb call of TRBD2 cannot be checked. The CDR3 has 15 residues. Germline V gene sequence: CDR1 MNHEY, CDR2 SMNVEV (reference sequence). CDR3 amino acids: CASSYRLAEYNEQFF.

The J gene is TRBJ2-3, the V gene TRBV7-2; the D call from TCRdb, TRBD2, cannot be confirmed without DNA. Germline CDR1 SGHTA, CDR2 FQGNSA. The CDR3 is 14 amino acids. CDR3: CASSPGPGFATQYF. Complete variable domain (other parts from reference TRBV7-2 and TRBJ2-3): GAGVSQSPSNKVTEKGKDVELRCDPISGHTALYWYRQSLGQGLEFLIYFQGNSAPDKSGLPSDRFSAERTGGSVSTLTIQRTQQEDSAVYLCASSPGPGFATQYFGPGTRLTVL.

The chain joins TRBV12-3 or TRBV12-4 to TRBJ2-3; the TCRdb D gene call, TRBD1, has no DNA to confirm it. CDR3 length: 13 amino acids. CDR3 loop: CASSLARGGTQYF.